A selection of T cell receptor beta chains follows, all from one sample in a study of blood T cells in healthy people across ages. MiXCR, run by TCRdb on the 5' RACE reads, gives a single entry per CDR3 protein. The table lists over 950,000 distinct CDR3 sequences, around two fifths of them singletons. Input material: blood. Receptors originate from a young man in good health. The CDR3 runs from the conserved cysteine through the conserved F or W. Fields, in order: V gene, J gene, D gene, clone size, CDR3 protein, CDR3 DNA. D genes are given only for firm matches. Expanded clones are given a class, and other clones once, few, many or no size at all.

v_call: TRBV6-6; j_call: TRBJ2-3; d_call: TRBD1; clone_size: .; cdr3_aa: CASGLKGQPHPNTQYF; cdr3_nt: TGTGCCAGCGGATTAAAGGGACAGCCACATCCAAATACGCAGTATTTT
v_call: TRBV12-3/TRBV12-4; j_call: TRBJ2-3; d_call: TRBD2; clone_size: .; cdr3_aa: CASSLGGGTNTDTQYF; cdr3_nt: TGTGCCAGCAGTTTGGGGGGGGGGACTAACACAGATACGCAGTATTTT
v_call: TRBV20-1; j_call: TRBJ2-4; d_call: .; clone_size: .; cdr3_aa: CSATGQTYKEQYF; cdr3_nt: TGCAGTGCTACGGGACAAACATACAAGGAGCAGTACTTC
v_call: TRBV20-1; j_call: TRBJ1-5; d_call: .; clone_size: many; cdr3_aa: CSAQQANQPQHF; cdr3_nt: TGCAGTGCCCAACAGGCTAATCAGCCCCAGCATTTT
v_call: TRBV20-1; j_call: TRBJ2-1; d_call: TRBD2; clone_size: .; cdr3_aa: CSAPTPGTSRNEQFF; cdr3_nt: TGCAGTGCTCCAACGCCCGGGACTAGCCGCAATGAGCAGTTCTTC
v_call: TRBV4-1; j_call: TRBJ2-4; d_call: .; clone_size: .; cdr3_aa: CASSQAALALAKNIQYF; cdr3_nt: TGCGCCAGCAGCCAAGCCGCCTTAGCTCTAGCCAAAAACATTCAGTACTTC
v_call: TRBV10-3; j_call: TRBJ1-4; d_call: .; clone_size: .; cdr3_aa: CAISESLEKLFF; cdr3_nt: TGTGCCATCAGTGAGTCATTGGAAAAACTGTTTTTT
v_call: TRBV6-2/TRBV6-3; j_call: TRBJ1-1; d_call: .; clone_size: once; cdr3_aa: CASISSGGWGVNTEAFF; cdr3_nt: TGTGCCAGCATTTCGTCGGGGGGATGGGGGGTGAACACTGAAGCTTTCTTT
v_call: TRBV13; j_call: TRBJ1-1; d_call: .; clone_size: once; cdr3_aa: CASSQWGRGAEAFF; cdr3_nt: TGTGCCAGCAGCCAATGGGGCAGGGGCGCTGAAGCTTTCTTT
v_call: TRBV20-1; j_call: TRBJ2-7; d_call: TRBD2; clone_size: .; cdr3_aa: CSAPSLAVSYNEQYF; cdr3_nt: TGCAGTGCACCATCCCTAGCGGTCTCCTACAATGAGCAGTACTTC
v_call: TRBV9; j_call: TRBJ2-2; d_call: .; clone_size: few; cdr3_aa: CASSVEWNTGELFF; cdr3_nt: TGTGCCAGCAGCGTAGAATGGAACACCGGGGAGCTGTTTTTT
v_call: TRBV9; j_call: TRBJ2-1; d_call: TRBD2; clone_size: .; cdr3_aa: CASSVGLADNNEQFF; cdr3_nt: TGTGCCAGCAGCGTAGGGCTAGCGGATAACAATGAGCAGTTCTTC
v_call: TRBV11-2; j_call: TRBJ1-2; d_call: .; clone_size: few; cdr3_aa: CASSFGGRLNYGYTF; cdr3_nt: TGTGCCAGCAGCTTTGGGGGCCGTCTTAACTATGGCTACACCTTC
v_call: TRBV11-2; j_call: TRBJ1-4; d_call: .; clone_size: .; cdr3_aa: CASSLGRRQATNEKLFF; cdr3_nt: TGTGCCAGCAGCTTAGGCAGACGGCAAGCAACTAATGAAAAACTGTTTTTT
v_call: TRBV27; j_call: TRBJ1-2; d_call: .; clone_size: .; cdr3_aa: CASSFGRPFLYGYTF; cdr3_nt: TGTGCCAGCAGTTTTGGACGGCCGTTTCTATATGGCTACACCTTC
v_call: TRBV7-2; j_call: TRBJ2-2; d_call: TRBD1; clone_size: .; cdr3_aa: CASSLEQGLNTGELFF; cdr3_nt: TGTGCCAGCAGCTTAGAACAGGGGCTAAACACCGGGGAGCTGTTTTTT